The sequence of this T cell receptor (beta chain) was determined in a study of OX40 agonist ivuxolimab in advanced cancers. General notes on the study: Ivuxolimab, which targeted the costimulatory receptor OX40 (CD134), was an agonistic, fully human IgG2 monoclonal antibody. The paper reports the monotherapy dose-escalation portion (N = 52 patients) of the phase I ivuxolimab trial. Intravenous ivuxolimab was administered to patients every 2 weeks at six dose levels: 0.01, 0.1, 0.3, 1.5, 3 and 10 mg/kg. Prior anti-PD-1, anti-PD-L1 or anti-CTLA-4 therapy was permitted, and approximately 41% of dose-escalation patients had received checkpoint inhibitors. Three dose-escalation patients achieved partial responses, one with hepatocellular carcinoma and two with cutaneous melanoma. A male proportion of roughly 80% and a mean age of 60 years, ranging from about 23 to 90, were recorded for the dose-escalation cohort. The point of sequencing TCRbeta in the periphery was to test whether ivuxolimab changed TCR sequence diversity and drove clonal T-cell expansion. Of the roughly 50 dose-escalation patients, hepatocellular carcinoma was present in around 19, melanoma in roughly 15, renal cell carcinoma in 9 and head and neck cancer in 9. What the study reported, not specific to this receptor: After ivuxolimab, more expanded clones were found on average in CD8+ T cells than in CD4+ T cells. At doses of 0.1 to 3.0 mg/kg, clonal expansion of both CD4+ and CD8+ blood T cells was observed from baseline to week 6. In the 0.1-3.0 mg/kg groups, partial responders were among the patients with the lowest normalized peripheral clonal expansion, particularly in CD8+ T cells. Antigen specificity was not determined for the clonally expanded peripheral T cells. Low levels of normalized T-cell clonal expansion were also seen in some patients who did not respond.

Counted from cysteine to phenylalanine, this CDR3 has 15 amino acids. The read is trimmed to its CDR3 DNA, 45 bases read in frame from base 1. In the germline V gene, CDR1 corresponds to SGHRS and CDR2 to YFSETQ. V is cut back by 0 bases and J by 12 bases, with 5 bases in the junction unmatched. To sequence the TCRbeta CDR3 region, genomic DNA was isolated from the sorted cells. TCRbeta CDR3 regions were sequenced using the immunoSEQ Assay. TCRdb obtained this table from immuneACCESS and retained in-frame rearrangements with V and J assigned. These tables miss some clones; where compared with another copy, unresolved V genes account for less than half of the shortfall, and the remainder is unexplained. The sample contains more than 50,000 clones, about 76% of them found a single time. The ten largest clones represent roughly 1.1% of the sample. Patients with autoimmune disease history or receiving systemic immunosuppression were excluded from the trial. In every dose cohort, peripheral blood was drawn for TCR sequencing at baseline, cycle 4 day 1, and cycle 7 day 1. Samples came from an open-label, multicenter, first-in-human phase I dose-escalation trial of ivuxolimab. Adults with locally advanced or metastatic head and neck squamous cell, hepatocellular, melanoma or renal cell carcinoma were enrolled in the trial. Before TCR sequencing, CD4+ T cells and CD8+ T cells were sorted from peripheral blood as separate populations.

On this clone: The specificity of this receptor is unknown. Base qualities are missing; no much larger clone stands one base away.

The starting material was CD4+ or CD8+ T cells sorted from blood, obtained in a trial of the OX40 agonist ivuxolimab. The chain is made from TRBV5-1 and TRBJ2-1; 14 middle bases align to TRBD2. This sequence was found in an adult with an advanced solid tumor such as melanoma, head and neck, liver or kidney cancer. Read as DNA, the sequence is TGCGCCAGCAGCTTGGGACTAGCGGGGGGGCTCCGGCAGTTCTTC. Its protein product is CASSLGLAGGLRQFF.